These T cell receptor beta chains were read from a single sample in a study of blood T cell repertoires in COVID-19. Sequenced by immunoSEQ multiplex PCR; TCRdb stores in-frame clones only, minus some. The table records 55,000 to 80,000 clones, roughly 88% of them present only once. The sequencing sample was made of peripheral blood. These receptors were taken from a woman aged 60 to 75 with acute or convalescent COVID-19. Each CDR3 is given with its conserved first and last residue. Each record gives: CDR3 protein, CDR3 DNA, D gene, clone size, J gene, V gene. A D gene is named only where the DNA matches it firmly. The size field is filled for only some rows; it gives once, few, many or a size class.

CDR3 protein: CASSELDEQFF
CDR3 DNA: TGTGCCAGCAGTGAACTTGATGAGCAGTTCTTC
D gene: .
clone size: .
J gene: TRBJ2-1
V gene: TRBV6-1

CDR3 protein: CASSPDFGLVSTDTQYF
CDR3 DNA: TGTGCCAGCTCACCCGATTTCGGCCTAGTTAGCACAGATACGCAGTATTTT
D gene: .
clone size: .
J gene: TRBJ2-3
V gene: TRBV18

CDR3 protein: CASSTAGSYGYTF
CDR3 DNA: TGTGCCAGTAGTACTGCGGGCAGCTATGGCTACACCTTC
D gene: .
clone size: once
J gene: TRBJ1-2
V gene: TRBV19

CDR3 protein: CASSSQGENTGELFF
CDR3 DNA: TGTGCCAGCAGCTCCCAGGGGGAGAACACCGGGGAGCTGTTTTTT
D gene: TRBD1
clone size: .
J gene: TRBJ2-2
V gene: TRBV7-6

CDR3 protein: CASSQGTRANTIYF
CDR3 DNA: TGTGCCAGCAGCCAGGGGACACGGGCAAACACCATATATTTT
D gene: .
clone size: .
J gene: TRBJ1-3
V gene: TRBV11-3

CDR3 protein: CASCEFSPLHF
CDR3 DNA: TGTGCCAGCTGCGAGTTTTCACCCCTCCACTTT
D gene: .
clone size: .
J gene: TRBJ1-6
V gene: TRBV2

CDR3 protein: CASKGPGTSASLDTQYF
CDR3 DNA: TGTGCCAGCAAAGGGCCCGGAACTAGCGCATCGTTAGATACGCAGTATTTT
D gene: TRBD2
clone size: few
J gene: TRBJ2-3
V gene: TRBV2

CDR3 protein: CASSPYAGNTEAFF
CDR3 DNA: TGTGCCAGCAGCCCCTATGCGGGGAACACTGAAGCTTTCTTT
D gene: .
clone size: .
J gene: TRBJ1-1
V gene: TRBV7-8

CDR3 protein: CASSFGGHLTNYGYTF
CDR3 DNA: TGTGCCAGCAGTTTCGGTGGGCATTTAACTAACTATGGCTACACCTTC
D gene: .
clone size: few
J gene: TRBJ1-2
V gene: TRBV28

CDR3 protein: CASRAQPVTEAFF
CDR3 DNA: TGTGCCAGCAGAGCTCAACCTGTGACTGAAGCTTTCTTT
D gene: .
clone size: .
J gene: TRBJ1-1
V gene: TRBV12-3/TRBV12-4

CDR3 protein: CASSQVGAGGLETQYF
CDR3 DNA: TGCGCCAGCAGCCAAGTTGGGGCGGGGGGCCTAGAGACCCAGTACTTC
D gene: TRBD2
clone size: .
J gene: TRBJ2-5
V gene: TRBV4-1

CDR3 protein: CASRQFGQSNQPQHF
CDR3 DNA: TGTGCCAGCAGACAGTTTGGACAGAGCAATCAGCCCCAGCATTTT
D gene: .
clone size: .
J gene: TRBJ1-5
V gene: TRBV21-1

CDR3 protein: CASSIGGFSGNTIYF
CDR3 DNA: TGTGCCAGTAGTATAGGTGGCTTCTCTGGAAACACCATATATTTT
D gene: .
clone size: .
J gene: TRBJ1-3
V gene: TRBV19